Here is one T cell receptor beta chain with its context. Its antigen is unknown. With 3 bases removed from V and 0 bases from J, the gap between germline ends came to 12 bases. Germline V gives CDR1 ENHRY, CDR2 SYGVKD. The CDR3 has 17 amino acids. This specimen belongs to a study of beta chain features in type 1 diabetes. Findings and caveats of the study: Type 1 diabetes patients had TCRB CDR3s that were shorter (moderately but significantly so) in all four CD4+ subsets. At VDJ recombination sites, type 1 diabetes patients had fewer insertions and more deleted nucleotides.

Markers CD45RO/CCR7/CD25/CD127/CD95/CD27 served to sort CD4+ naive, central memory, regulatory and stem cell-like memory cells. Reverse transcribing all isolated RNA meant expressed TCRB transcripts were sequenced. Produced via immunoSEQ multiplex PCR; TCRdb's table is partial and in-frame only. Here the sample spans hundreds of thousands of clones, roughly 13% being singletons. V gene TRBV10-3 combines with J gene TRBJ2-6; the D gene could be TRBD1 or TRBD2 (5 bases each). Material: naive CD4+ T cells from blood. The TCR was taken from a man younger than 35 with type 1 diabetes. CDR3 sequence: CAISEGDGVSGANVLTF. CDR3 in DNA: TGTGCCATCAGTGAAGGGGACGGCGTCTCTGGGGCCAACGTCCTGACTTTC.